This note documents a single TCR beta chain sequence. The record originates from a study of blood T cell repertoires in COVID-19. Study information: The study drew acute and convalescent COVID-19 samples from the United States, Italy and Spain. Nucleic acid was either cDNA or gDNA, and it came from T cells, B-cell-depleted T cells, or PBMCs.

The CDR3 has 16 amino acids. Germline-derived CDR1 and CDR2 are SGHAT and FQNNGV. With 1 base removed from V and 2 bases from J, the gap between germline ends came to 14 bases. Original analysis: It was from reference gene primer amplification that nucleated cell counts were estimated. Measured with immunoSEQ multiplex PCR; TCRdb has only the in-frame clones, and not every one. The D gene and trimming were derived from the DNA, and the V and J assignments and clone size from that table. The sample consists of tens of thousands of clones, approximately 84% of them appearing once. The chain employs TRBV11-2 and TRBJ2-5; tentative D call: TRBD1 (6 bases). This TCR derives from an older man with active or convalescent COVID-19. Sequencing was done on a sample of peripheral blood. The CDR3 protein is CASSLAVGDTQETQYF. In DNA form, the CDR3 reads TGTGCCAGCAGCTTAGCGGTGGGGGACACTCAAGAGACCCAGTACTTC.